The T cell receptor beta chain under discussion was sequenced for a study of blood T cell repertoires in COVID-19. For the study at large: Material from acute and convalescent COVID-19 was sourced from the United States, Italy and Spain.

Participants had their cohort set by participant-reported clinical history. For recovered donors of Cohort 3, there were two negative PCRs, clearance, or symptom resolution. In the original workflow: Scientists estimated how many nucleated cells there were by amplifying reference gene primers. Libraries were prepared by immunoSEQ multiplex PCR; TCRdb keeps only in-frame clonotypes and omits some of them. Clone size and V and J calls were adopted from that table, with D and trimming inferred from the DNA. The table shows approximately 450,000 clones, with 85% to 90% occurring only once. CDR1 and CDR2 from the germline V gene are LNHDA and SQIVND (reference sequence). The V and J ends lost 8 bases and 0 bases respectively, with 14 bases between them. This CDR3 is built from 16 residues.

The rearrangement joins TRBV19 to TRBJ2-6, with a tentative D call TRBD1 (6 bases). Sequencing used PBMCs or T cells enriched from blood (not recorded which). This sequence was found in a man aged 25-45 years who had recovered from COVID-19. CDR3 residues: CASVRTVSSGANVLTF. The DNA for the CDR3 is TGTGCCAGTGTCCGGACAGTAAGCTCTGGGGCCAACGTCCTGACTTTC.